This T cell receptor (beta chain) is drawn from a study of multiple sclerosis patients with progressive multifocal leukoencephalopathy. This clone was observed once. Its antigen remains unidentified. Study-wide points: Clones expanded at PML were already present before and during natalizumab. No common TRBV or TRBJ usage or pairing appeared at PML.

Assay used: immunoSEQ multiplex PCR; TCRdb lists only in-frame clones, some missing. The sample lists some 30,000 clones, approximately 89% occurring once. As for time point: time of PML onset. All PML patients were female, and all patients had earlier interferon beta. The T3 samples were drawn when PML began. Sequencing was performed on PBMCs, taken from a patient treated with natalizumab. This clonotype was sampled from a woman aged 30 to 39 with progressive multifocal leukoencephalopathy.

CDR3 DNA: TGTGCCAGCACTACAGGACAGGGGGCTGTGGAGCCCCAGCATTTT. Protein product: CASTTGQGAVEPQHF. V usage is TRBV2 and J usage is TRBJ1-5, with TRBD1 identical over 11 bases. CDR1 and CDR2 from the germline V gene are SNHLY and FYNNEI. V shed 7 bases and J 8 bases; nucleotides not matched to a gene: 10. The CDR3 is 15 residues long.